This T cell receptor beta chain is from a study of T cell repertoires in cytomegalovirus infection. Overall study context: The public TCR beta signatures pointed to both CMV infection and matching HLA type. Overall study results and limits: HLA-C-restricted CMV-specific TCR beta clonotypes were dominant in the ex vivo response. Using cumulative public TCR beta family frequency, the authors identified those who carried CMV together with the relevant HLA.

From germline, CDR1 is SNHLY and CDR2 FYNNEI. V trimming: 7 bases; J trimming: 3 bases; junction bases outside the gene matches: 10. This CDR3 spans 15 amino acids. Each CDR3 protein gets one entry after TCRdb re-called the reads with MiXCR. The table has hundreds of thousands of distinct CDR3 sequences, 15% to 20% seen once; the top ten hold 8.7%. With regard to this clonotype: Its matching antigen is unknown.

This sequence joins TRBV2 and TRBJ1-1, with TRBD1 identical over 8 bases. The clonotype originates from a human donor in good health (CMV status not recorded). Some clones in this sample may be carry-over from other donors' samples. Sequencing input: PBMCs. In DNA form, the CDR3 reads TGTGCCAGCAAAAGGACAGGGAACACGGACACTGAAGCTTTCTTT. It specifies CASKRTGNTDTEAFF.